The 3 T cell receptor beta chains in this list originate from one sample, sequenced in a study of radiotherapy plus CTLA-4 blockade in lung cancer. Here immunoSEQ multiplex PCR was the method, and the copy in TCRdb shows in-frame clones only, minus some. The sample has about 49,000 clones, more than 75% seen once. This specimen consisted of peripheral blood, obtained from a patient treated with radiotherapy plus ipilimumab. These receptors were collected from a human donor with non-small cell lung cancer whose response to radiotherapy plus ipilimumab could not be evaluated.

The rearrangement uses TRBV4-3 and TRBJ2-7, with 10 bases identical to TRBD1. With V trimmed by 4 bases and J by 1 base, 7 bases remained unmatched. Germline CDR1 is LGHNA and CDR2 is YSLEER. The CDR3 is 16 residues long. The CDR3 sequence: CASSRGQGKGSYEQYF. DNA of the CDR3: TGCGCCAGCAGCCGGGGACAGGGGAAGGGGTCCTACGAGCAGTACTTC.

This chain uses TRBV7-9 with TRBJ2-1, with D perhaps TRBD1 (6 bases). Germline V gives CDR1 SEHNR, CDR2 FQNEAQ (reference sequence). This CDR3 has 16 residues. Trimming removed 5 bases at V and 6 bases at J, with 20 bases between. For the CDR3, the DNA is TGTGCCAGCAGCGTAAGCTATGGACAGTCTATCAATGAGCAGTTCTTC. This gives the protein CASSVSYGQSINEQFF. The whole variable domain, filled in from reference TRBV7-9 and TRBJ2-1, reads DTGVSQNPRHKITKRGQNVTFRCDPISEHNRLYWYRQTLGQGPEFLTYFQNEAQLEKSRLLSDRFSAERPKGSFSTLEIQRTEQGDSAMYLCASSVSYGQSINEQFFGPGTRLTVL.

The J gene is TRBJ1-1, the V gene TRBV28; no reliable D call. With 7 bases removed from V and 9 bases from J, the gap between germline ends came to 21 bases. There are 14 residues in the CDR3. Germline V gene lookup returns CDR1 MDHEN and CDR2 SYDVKM. CDR3 DNA sequence: TGTGCCAGCAAGACTACGCCAGAGACGAAGCAAGCTTTCTTT. The encoded protein is CASKTTPETKQAFF.